Following are 28 T cell receptor beta chains from one sample sequenced in a study of cytomegalovirus exposure and HLA in healthy donors. Using immunoSEQ multiplex PCR, the repertoire was profiled, and TCRdb retains in-frame clones only, with some absent. Here the sample spans roughly 120,000 clones, less than 90% being singletons. The sequenced material came from PBMCs. The receptor set was obtained from a man between 18 and 29 years old in good health and CMV-seropositive.

The rearrangement links TRBV29-1 to TRBJ1-2; perhaps TRBD1 as D (6 bases). The V gene lost 5 bases and the J gene lost 6 bases, with 19 bases spanning the gap. The length of the CDR3 is 14 residues. CDR1 is SQVTM, CDR2 ANQGSEA, per germline. The DNA for the CDR3 is TGCAGCGTTCAAAAGGGGGTTTCTATCCATGGCTACACCTTC. Encoded protein: CSVQKGVSIHGYTF.

This chain connects TRBV9 to TRBJ1-2; 7 bases fit TRBD1. Germline V gene data show CDR1 as SGDLS and CDR2 as YYNGEE. Losses at the gene ends were 0 bases for V and 6 bases for J; bases not matched to a gene: 11. CDR3 length equals 16 residues. The CDR3 spells CASSVGGQSGRDGYTF. For the CDR3, the DNA is TGTGCCAGCAGCGTAGGGGGACAGTCCGGGCGGGATGGCTACACCTTC.

The chain carries TRBV5-1 and TRBJ1-2; 8 bases map to TRBD1. Looked up from germline, CDR1 is SGHRS and CDR2 is YFSETQ. Trimming removed 2 bases from V and 2 bases from J; junction bases left unmatched: 11. This CDR3 has 17 amino acids. The CDR3 DNA follows: TGCGCCAGCAGCTTTCTGGACAGGGAGCAACTGAACTATGGCTACACCTTC. Translation gives CASSFLDREQLNYGYTF.

CDR3 DNA sequence: TGTGCCTACCAACCCGGGACAGGACAATCCTATGGCTACACCTTC. Amino acids: CAYQPGTGQSYGYTF. The chain has TRBV30 and TRBJ1-2; the match to TRBD1 covers 8 bases. The V segment lost 7 bases and the J segment 4 bases; nucleotides outside the gene matches: 14. Germline V gene lookup returns CDR1 GTSNPN and CDR2 SVGIG (reference sequence). The CDR3 consists of 15 residues.

The chain recombines TRBV7-6 with TRBJ1-1, with a possible D match to TRBD1 (6 bases). With 5 bases removed from V and 1 base from J, the gap between germline ends came to 11 bases. CDR3 size: 14 residues. Germline V lookup: CDR1 SGHVS, CDR2 FNYEAQ. The CDR3 reads CASSPGGANTEAFF. The CDR3 DNA is TGTGCCAGCAGCCCGGGGGGGGCGAACACTGAAGCTTTCTTT.

V gene TRBV5-1 combines with J gene TRBJ2-7; D is possibly TRBD2 (5 bases). Trimming removed 2 bases at V and 3 bases at J, with 6 bases between. The CDR3 runs 12 residues. The germline V gene encodes CDR1 SGHRS and CDR2 YFSETQ. The CDR3 DNA reads TGCGCCAGCAGCTTCGAGGGCTACGAGCAGTACTTC. The encoded protein is CASSFEGYEQYF.

This chain links TRBV15 with TRBJ1-2; weak D call: TRBD1 (6 bases). Between the trimmed V and J ends, which lost 1 base and 6 bases, there was a span of 15 bases. CDR1 and CDR2 (germline): LNHNV, YYDKDF (reference sequence). This CDR3 has 15 amino acids. The CDR3 loop is CATSRAVAGADGYTF. The CDR3 DNA sequence: TGTGCCACCAGCAGAGCTGTGGCAGGGGCAGATGGCTACACCTTC.

Concerning this clone itself: The sample holds other DNA sequences that translate to the same CDR3. The chain employs TRBV5-1 and TRBJ1-4; D might be TRBD1 (5 bases). V was cut by 3 bases and J by 2 bases, with 8 bases left in between. CDR1 and CDR2 from the germline V gene are SGHRS and YFSETQ. This CDR3 has 14 residues. The DNA for the CDR3 is TGCGCCAGCAGCTCGGGGGGGACTAATGAAAAACTGTTTTTT. It specifies CASSSGGTNEKLFF. Full variable domain (outside the CDR3, taken from reference TRBV5-1 and TRBJ1-4): KAGVTQTPRYLIKTRGQQVTLSCSPISGHRSVSWYQQTPGQGLQFLFEYFSETQRNKGNFPGRFSGRQFSNSRSEMNVSTLELGDSALYLCASSSGGTNEKLFFGSGTQLSVL.

The V and J genes are TRBV5-1 and TRBJ1-4; weak D call: TRBD1 (6 bases). Per germline, CDR1 SGHRS and CDR2 YFSETQ. V was pared by 4 bases and J by 4 bases, with 11 bases between. This CDR3 is 14 amino acids long. The CDR3 loop reads CASSRTESNEKLFF. As DNA, the CDR3 is TGCGCCAGCAGCCGGACAGAAAGTAATGAAAAACTGTTTTTT.

The chain couples TRBV2 to TRBJ2-1; TRBD2 aligns across 11 bases. Germline loops: CDR1 SNHLY, CDR2 FYNNEI. Losses at the gene ends were 3 bases for V and 6 bases for J; bases not matched to a gene: 7. The CDR3 loop spans 16 amino acids. The CDR3 DNA is TGTGCCAGCAGTGATATGGGCCTAGCGGGGGGCAATGAGCAGTTCTTC. Its translation: CASSDMGLAGGNEQFF.

The chain combines TRBV6-9 with TRBJ2-1; tentatively, D is TRBD1 (5 bases). The CDR3 is 15 amino acids. Germline CDR1 reads MNHGY; CDR2 reads SVAAGI. V lost 4 bases and J lost 5, with 15 bases in between. CDR3 protein: CASSFKGRSNNEQFF. CDR3 nucleotides: TGTGCCAGCAGTTTTAAGGGGCGATCAAACAATGAGCAGTTCTTC.

J is TRBJ1-2 and V is TRBV28; D is unclear. Germline V CDR1 and CDR2: MDHEN, SYDVKM. V gave up 1 base and J gave up 2 bases, with 14 bases separating them. The CDR3 length is 16 residues. CDR3 bases: TGTGCCAGCAGTTTATATACGACAAGTCAAAACTATGGCTACACCTTC. Its protein is CASSLYTTSQNYGYTF.

V and J are TRBV15 and TRBJ2-3; TRBD2 agrees at 8 bases. V lost 6 bases, J lost 2 bases, and 4 bases stayed unmatched. This CDR3 is 14 amino acids long. CDR1 and CDR2 (germline): LNHNV, YYDKDF (reference sequence). CDR3 residues: CATRAGAVTDTQYF. In DNA form, the CDR3 reads TGTGCCACCAGAGCGGGGGCAGTCACAGATACGCAGTATTTT.

This chain links TRBV11-2 with TRBJ2-3; D gene uncertain. V dropped 3 bases and J dropped 7 bases, with 11 bases sitting between them. In germline, CDR1 is SGHAT, CDR2 FQNNGV. CDR3 length equals 13 residues. The CDR3 nucleotides are TGTGCCAGCAGCTTCCATCTATACTATACGCAGTATTTT. It translates to CASSFHLYYTQYF.

The rearrangement uses TRBV6-4 and TRBJ1-5, with TRBD1 matching over 9 bases. Germline values: CDR1 MRHNA, CDR2 SNTAGT. V gave up 5 bases and J gave up 7 bases; unmatched junction bases: 9. The CDR3 spans 15 residues. CDR3: CASSPDRGSGQPQHF. As DNA, the CDR3 is TGTGCCAGCAGTCCCGACAGGGGGTCCGGCCAGCCCCAGCATTTT.

The V call is TRBV18, the J call TRBJ1-6; 9 positions agree with TRBD1. Per germline, CDR1 KGHSH and CDR2 LQKENI. This CDR3 is built from 16 residues. V trimming: 5 bases; J trimming: 7 bases; junction bases outside the gene matches: 9. In nucleotides, the CDR3 is TGTGCCAGCTCATCGGGGGACAGGGCGAGGAATTCACCCCTCCACTTT. Residues: CASSSGDRARNSPLHF. The full variable domain, in which reference TRBV18 and TRBJ1-6 provide the parts outside the CDR3, is NAGVMQNPRHLVRRRGQEARLRCSPMKGHSHVYWYRQLPEEGLKFMVYLQKENIIDESGMPKERFSAEFPKEGPSILRIQQVVRGDSAAYFCASSSGDRARNSPLHFGNGTRLTVT.

The V and J genes are TRBV5-1 and TRBJ2-7; possible D gene TRBD2, 7 bases. V was pared by 4 bases and J by 7 bases, with 15 bases between. The CDR3 totals 13 residues. Germline V gene lookup returns CDR1 SGHRS and CDR2 YFSETQ. This chain's CDR3 is CASSPGGPGEQYF. The CDR3 DNA sequence: TGCGCCAGCAGCCCCGGGGGGCCTGGTGAGCAGTACTTC. Full variable domain (outside the CDR3, taken from reference TRBV5-1 and TRBJ2-7): KAGVTQTPRYLIKTRGQQVTLSCSPISGHRSVSWYQQTPGQGLQFLFEYFSETQRNKGNFPGRFSGRQFSNSRSEMNVSTLELGDSALYLCASSPGGPGEQYFGPGTRLTVT.

The chain couples TRBV5-6 to TRBJ2-5; D possibly corresponds to TRBD2 (6 bases). CDR3 length equals 14 residues. V was pared by 2 bases and J by 5 bases, with 13 bases between. The germline V gene has CDR1 SGHDT and CDR2 YYEEEE. CDR3 residues: CASSFGLSGETQYF. In nucleotides, the CDR3 is TGTGCCAGCAGCTTCGGACTAAGCGGGGAGACCCAGTACTTC. Together with reference TRBV5-6 and TRBJ2-5, the CDR3 gives the full variable domain: DAGVTQSPTHLIKTRGQQVTLRCSPKSGHDTVSWYQQALGQGPQFIFQYYEEEERQRGNFPDRFSGHQFPNYSSELNVNALLLGDSALYLCASSFGLSGETQYFGPGTRLLVL.

V is TRBV19 and J is TRBJ2-5; maybe TRBD1 (5 bases). Trimming removed 5 bases at V and 4 bases at J, with 17 bases between. The CDR3 contains 15 residues. CDR1 and CDR2 from the germline V gene are LNHDA and SQIVND (reference sequence). CDR3 sequence (DNA): TGTGCCAGTAGTGTTTGGAAGGGGCAGGGAGAGACCCAGTACTTC. Encoded protein: CASSVWKGQGETQYF.

The J gene is TRBJ1-1, the V gene TRBV19; possible D gene TRBD1, 5 bases. The germline V and J ends were trimmed by 3 bases and 7 bases, with 9 bases remaining between them. This CDR3 is 12 amino acids long. CDR1 and CDR2 from the germline V gene are LNHDA and SQIVND (reference sequence). DNA of the CDR3: TGTGCCAGTAGTATTTCCAGGGTTGAAGCTTTCTTT. It translates to CASSISRVEAFF.

This clone was counted once. The chain joins TRBV11-2 to TRBJ2-2, with 8 bases that match TRBD2. V lost 0 bases, J lost 4 bases, and 4 bases stayed unmatched. The CDR3 length is 16 residues. CDR1 is SGHAT, CDR2 FQNNGV, per germline. CDR3 sequence (DNA): TGTGCCAGCAGCTTAGAGGCGGGGGGAACCACCGGGGAGCTGTTTTTT. Residues: CASSLEAGGTTGELFF.

This chain connects TRBV29-1 to TRBJ1-2; possible D gene TRBD1, 6 bases. The V end lost 3 bases, the J end lost 6 bases, and 11 bases lay between the germline ends. Germline CDR1 SQVTM, CDR2 ANQGSEA. The CDR3 loop spans 12 amino acids. The CDR3 loop reads CSVEGAGDGYTF. The CDR3 bases are TGCAGCGTTGAGGGGGCAGGGGATGGCTACACCTTC. The full variable domain, rest sourced from reference TRBV29-1 and TRBJ1-2, is SAVISQKPSRDICQRGTSLTIQCQVDSQVTMMFWYRQQPGQSLTLIATANQGSEATYESGFVIDKFPISRPNLTFSTLTVSNMSPEDSSIYLCSVEGAGDGYTFGSGTRLTVV.

As for this clone: Sequence at one end of the junction differs from germline and may be a read error. The rearrangement joins TRBV5-4 to TRBJ2-7; D unresolved. This CDR3 is 12 amino acids long. Germline loops: CDR1 SGHNT, CDR2 YYREEE (reference sequence). The chain's CDR3 is CASSQAGRPTAF. DNA of the CDR3: TGTGCCAGCAGCCAGGCTGGTAGACCAACAGCCTTC.

The chain couples TRBV25-1 to TRBJ2-2, with 9 bases that match TRBD1. The germline V gene has CDR1 MGHDK and CDR2 SYGVNS. The J segment lost 3 bases and the V segment lost 5 bases, leaving 4 bases of the junction unmatched. The CDR3 is 15 residues long. The CDR3 loop reads CASSPGDRDTGELFF. CDR3 in DNA: TGTGCCAGCAGTCCTGGGGACAGGGACACCGGGGAGCTGTTTTTT.

This rearrangement joins TRBV13 to TRBJ2-5; TRBD1 is a possible D gene (6 bases). The V end lost 3 bases, the J end lost 2 bases, and 13 bases lay between the germline ends. CDR1 is PRHDT, CDR2 FYEKMQ, per germline (reference sequence). The CDR3 consists of 15 residues. The CDR3 DNA reads TGTGCCAGCAGCTTCGTGATGGGGGCGCAAGAGACCCAGTACTTC. This gives the protein CASSFVMGAQETQYF.

The J gene is TRBJ1-6, the V gene TRBV9; no reliable D call. Germline assignment: CDR1 SGDLS and CDR2 YYNGEE. This CDR3 has 12 amino acids. Trimming stripped 3 bases from V and 7 bases from J, with 5 bases between. CDR3 nucleotide sequence: TGTGCCAGCAGCGCCGTCAATTCACCCCTCCACTTT. This sequence encodes CASSAVNSPLHF.

This clone is a singleton in its sample. This chain joins TRBV5-8 and TRBJ1-4; D perhaps matches TRBD1 (5 bases). CDR3 size: 13 residues. CDR1 is SGHTS and CDR2 is YDEGEE in the germline V gene. Trimming removed 4 bases at V and 6 bases at J, with 10 bases between. CDR3 region: CASSLQGYEKLFF. The CDR3 DNA is TGTGCCAGCAGCCTCCAGGGCTATGAAAAACTGTTTTTT.

J is TRBJ1-1 and V is TRBV28; 7 bases map to TRBD1. The CDR3 contains 16 residues. Trimming at V came to 6 bases and at J to 1 base, leaving 11 bases not matched to a gene. Looked up from germline, CDR1 is MDHEN and CDR2 is SYDVKM. This CDR3 reads CASRVTGERRNTEAFF. Here the CDR3 DNA reads TGTGCCAGCAGGGTAACAGGGGAGCGGAGGAACACTGAAGCTTTCTTT.